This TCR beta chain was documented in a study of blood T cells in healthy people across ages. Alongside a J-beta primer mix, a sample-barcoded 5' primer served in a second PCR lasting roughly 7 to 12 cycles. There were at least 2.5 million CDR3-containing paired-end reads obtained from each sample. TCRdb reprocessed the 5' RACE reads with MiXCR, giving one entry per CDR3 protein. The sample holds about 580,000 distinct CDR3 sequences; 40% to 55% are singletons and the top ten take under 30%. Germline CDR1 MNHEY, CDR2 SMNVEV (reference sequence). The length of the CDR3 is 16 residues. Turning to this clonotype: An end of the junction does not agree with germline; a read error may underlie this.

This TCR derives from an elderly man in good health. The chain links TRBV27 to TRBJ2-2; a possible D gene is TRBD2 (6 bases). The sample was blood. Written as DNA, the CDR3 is TGTGCCACCAGTTTATCTCGGGACTCCTCCGCCGGGGAGCTGTTTTTT. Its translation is CATSLSRDSSAGELFF.